Listed below are T cell receptor beta chains from one sample, sequenced in a study of T cells in narcolepsy. Libraries were prepared by immunoSEQ multiplex PCR; TCRdb keeps only in-frame clonotypes and omits some of them. The table shows some 30,000 clones, with roughly 87% occurring only once. Sequenced sample: CD45RA- memory CD4+ T cells from PBMCs. The origin of the receptors is a human donor with narcolepsy. Each CDR3 is given with its conserved first and last residue. The order of the fields is D gene, clone size, V gene, J gene, CDR3 protein, CDR3 DNA. D genes are given only for firm matches. Only some rows state a clone size, as once, few, many or a class for expanded clones.

D gene: TRBD2
clone size: once
V gene: TRBV4-1
J gene: TRBJ2-7
CDR3 protein: CASSHPKSGGTSYEQYF
CDR3 DNA: TGCGCCAGCAGCCATCCTAAGTCGGGGGGTACCTCCTACGAGCAGTACTTC

D gene: TRBD1
clone size: -
V gene: TRBV19
J gene: TRBJ2-2
CDR3 protein: CASSTRQGGTGELFF
CDR3 DNA: TGTGCCAGTAGTACTCGACAGGGCGGTACCGGGGAGCTGTTTTTT

D gene: -
clone size: few
V gene: TRBV19
J gene: TRBJ2-7
CDR3 protein: CASSIALFHEQYF
CDR3 DNA: TGTGCCAGTAGTATCGCCCTCTTCCACGAGCAGTACTTC

D gene: TRBD1
clone size: -
V gene: TRBV6-6
J gene: TRBJ1-1
CDR3 protein: CASSYSSGGGNTEAFF
CDR3 DNA: TGTGCCAGCAGTTACTCGTCAGGGGGCGGGAACACTGAAGCTTTCTTT

D gene: TRBD2
clone size: -
V gene: TRBV7-2
J gene: TRBJ2-7
CDR3 protein: CASSSAGTSGYEQYF
CDR3 DNA: TGTGCCAGCAGCTCAGCCGGGACTAGCGGGTACGAGCAGTACTTC

D gene: -
clone size: -
V gene: TRBV7-2
J gene: TRBJ2-4
CDR3 protein: CASSLVARDNIQYF
CDR3 DNA: TGTGCCAGCAGCTTAGTTGCCAGGGATAACATTCAGTACTTC

D gene: TRBD2
clone size: -
V gene: TRBV5-1
J gene: TRBJ2-3
CDR3 protein: CASSLVAGKTDTQYF
CDR3 DNA: TGCGCCAGCAGCTTGGTAGCGGGGAAGACAGATACGCAGTATTTT

D gene: -
clone size: -
V gene: TRBV2
J gene: TRBJ2-3
CDR3 protein: CASARLVADTQYF
CDR3 DNA: TGTGCCAGCGCGAGACTAGTGGCAGATACGCAGTATTTT

D gene: -
clone size: -
V gene: TRBV4-3
J gene: TRBJ1-2
CDR3 protein: CASSQGAGGGGYTF
CDR3 DNA: TGCGCCAGCAGCCAAGGAGCGGGGGGCGGCGGCTACACCTTC

D gene: -
clone size: -
V gene: TRBV15
J gene: TRBJ1-4
CDR3 protein: CATSGGTNEKLFF
CDR3 DNA: TGTGCCACCAGCGGGGGAACTAATGAAAAACTGTTTTTT

D gene: -
clone size: -
V gene: TRBV4-3
J gene: TRBJ1-6
CDR3 protein: CASSQKLEASPLHF
CDR3 DNA: TGCGCCAGCAGCCAAAAATTAGAGGCTTCACCCCTCCACTTT

D gene: TRBD2
clone size: -
V gene: TRBV11-3
J gene: TRBJ2-7
CDR3 protein: CASSPPRLAGTNEQYF
CDR3 DNA: TGTGCCAGCAGCCCCCCCCGACTAGCGGGGACGAACGAGCAGTACTTC

D gene: -
clone size: once
V gene: TRBV28
J gene: TRBJ1-4
CDR3 protein: CASSPGTLPGGKLFF
CDR3 DNA: TGTGCCAGCAGTCCCGGGACACTACCGGGGGGGAAACTGTTTTTT

D gene: -
clone size: -
V gene: TRBV7-2
J gene: TRBJ1-5
CDR3 protein: CASSLGLNQPQHF
CDR3 DNA: TGTGCCAGCAGCTTAGGCCTCAATCAGCCCCAGCATTTT

D gene: -
clone size: -
V gene: TRBV14
J gene: TRBJ1-1
CDR3 protein: CASSQVLQTTEAFF
CDR3 DNA: TGTGCCAGCAGCCAAGTGTTACAGACCACTGAAGCTTTCTTT

D gene: -
clone size: -
V gene: TRBV21-1
J gene: TRBJ1-5
CDR3 protein: CASRADREVNQPQHF
CDR3 DNA: TGTGCCAGCCGAGCCGACAGGGAGGTCAATCAGCCCCAGCATTTT

D gene: TRBD1
clone size: -
V gene: TRBV5-5
J gene: TRBJ1-2
CDR3 protein: CASSRTGVDYGYTF
CDR3 DNA: TGTGCCAGCAGCCGGACAGGGGTTGACTATGGCTACACCTTC

D gene: -
clone size: -
V gene: TRBV30
J gene: TRBJ2-3
CDR3 protein: CAWSQGGTDTQYF
CDR3 DNA: TGTGCCTGGAGCCAAGGGGGGACAGATACGCAGTATTTT

D gene: TRBD1
clone size: once
V gene: TRBV7-6
J gene: TRBJ2-5
CDR3 protein: CASSKNRGPQETQYF
CDR3 DNA: TGTGCCAGCAGCAAAAACAGGGGACCTCAAGAGACCCAGTACTTC

D gene: -
clone size: -
V gene: TRBV28
J gene: TRBJ1-4
CDR3 protein: CASSPHGPNEKLFF
CDR3 DNA: TGTGCCAGCAGCCCTCACGGTCCCAATGAAAAACTGTTTTTT

D gene: -
clone size: -
V gene: TRBV4-1
J gene: TRBJ2-3
CDR3 protein: CASSQVGGFETDTQYF
CDR3 DNA: TGCGCCAGCAGCCAAGTAGGGGGGTTCGAGACAGATACGCAGTATTTT

D gene: TRBD2
clone size: -
V gene: TRBV9
J gene: TRBJ2-1
CDR3 protein: CASSQEGLAVNEQFF
CDR3 DNA: TGTGCCAGCAGCCAAGAGGGACTAGCGGTTAATGAGCAGTTCTTC

D gene: -
clone size: -
V gene: TRBV15
J gene: TRBJ2-1
CDR3 protein: CATSRPGVNEQFF
CDR3 DNA: TGTGCCACCAGCAGACCCGGGGTCAATGAGCAGTTCTTC

D gene: -
clone size: once
V gene: TRBV5-4
J gene: TRBJ1-1
CDR3 protein: CASRAELNTEAFF
CDR3 DNA: TGTGCCAGCAGGGCAGAGTTGAACACTGAAGCTTTCTTT

D gene: -
clone size: -
V gene: TRBV4-3
J gene: TRBJ2-5
CDR3 protein: CASSQDSYSQETQYF
CDR3 DNA: TGCGCCAGCAGCCAAGATTCCTACAGCCAAGAGACCCAGTACTTC

D gene: TRBD1
clone size: -
V gene: TRBV7-2
J gene: TRBJ1-2
CDR3 protein: CASSLEGADRVVYGYTF
CDR3 DNA: TGTGCCAGCAGCTTAGAGGGGGCCGACAGGGTTGTATATGGCTACACCTTC

D gene: -
clone size: few
V gene: TRBV10-2
J gene: TRBJ2-5
CDR3 protein: CASSPRDGYQETQYF
CDR3 DNA: TGCGCCAGCAGTCCTAGGGACGGGTACCAAGAGACCCAGTACTTC

D gene: TRBD1
clone size: -
V gene: TRBV11-2
J gene: TRBJ1-2
CDR3 protein: CASSPGQGSRGYGYTF
CDR3 DNA: TGTGCCAGCAGCCCCGGACAGGGAAGCAGGGGCTATGGCTACACCTTC

D gene: -
clone size: -
V gene: TRBV30
J gene: TRBJ2-7
CDR3 protein: CAWSGGSGLYF
CDR3 DNA: TGTGCCTGGAGTGGGGGCTCGGGACTTTACTTC

D gene: -
clone size: -
V gene: TRBV11-3
J gene: TRBJ1-4
CDR3 protein: CASSQGATNEKLFF
CDR3 DNA: TGTGCCAGCAGCCAAGGGGCAACTAATGAAAAACTGTTTTTT

D gene: TRBD1
clone size: -
V gene: TRBV29-1
J gene: TRBJ1-1
CDR3 protein: CSAVQGARERAFF
CDR3 DNA: TGCAGCGCTGTACAGGGGGCGCGGGAGCGGGCTTTCTTT

D gene: TRBD2
clone size: -
V gene: TRBV6-1
J gene: TRBJ2-1
CDR3 protein: CASSEMVSGGLADEQFF
CDR3 DNA: TGTGCCAGCAGTGAAATGGTCAGCGGGGGGCTAGCTGATGAGCAGTTCTTC

D gene: TRBD2
clone size: -
V gene: TRBV2
J gene: TRBJ2-7
CDR3 protein: CASSGPSGGGTGQYF
CDR3 DNA: TGTGCCAGCAGTGGCCCTAGCGGGGGGGGCACGGGGCAGTACTTC

D gene: -
clone size: -
V gene: TRBV13
J gene: TRBJ2-3
CDR3 protein: CASSFRLDSTDTQYF
CDR3 DNA: TGTGCCAGCAGCTTCAGACTCGATAGCACAGATACGCAGTATTTT

D gene: -
clone size: -
V gene: TRBV6-1
J gene: TRBJ1-1
CDR3 protein: CASIRRGLGTEAFF
CDR3 DNA: TGTGCCAGCATCCGCCGGGGGCTGGGCACTGAAGCTTTCTTT

D gene: -
clone size: -
V gene: TRBV10-1
J gene: TRBJ2-2
CDR3 protein: CASYPRAAGELFF
CDR3 DNA: TGCGCCAGTTATCCGAGGGCGGCCGGGGAGCTGTTTTTT

D gene: -
clone size: -
V gene: TRBV28
J gene: TRBJ1-5
CDR3 protein: CASSFGRVMGNQPQHF
CDR3 DNA: TGTGCCAGCAGTTTCGGCAGGGTGATGGGCAATCAGCCCCAGCATTTT

D gene: -
clone size: -
V gene: TRBV12-5
J gene: TRBJ1-1
CDR3 protein: CASGLVSRGLMNTEAFF
CDR3 DNA: TGTGCTAGTGGTTTGGTATCGCGGGGCCTCATGAACACTGAAGCTTTCTTT

D gene: -
clone size: -
V gene: TRBV11-2
J gene: TRBJ2-7
CDR3 protein: CASSLRGISYEQYF
CDR3 DNA: TGTGCCAGCAGCTTAAGGGGGATCTCCTACGAGCAGTACTTC

D gene: TRBD2
clone size: once
V gene: TRBV10-2
J gene: TRBJ2-1
CDR3 protein: CASNLAGGNEQFF
CDR3 DNA: TGCGCCAGCAACCTAGCGGGGGGGAATGAGCAGTTCTTC

D gene: -
clone size: -
V gene: TRBV19
J gene: TRBJ1-1
CDR3 protein: CASSTGFLMNTEAFF
CDR3 DNA: TGTGCCAGTAGTACTGGGTTTTTGATGAACACTGAAGCTTTCTTT

D gene: -
clone size: -
V gene: TRBV21-1
J gene: TRBJ2-7
CDR3 protein: CASSKATSGRCAYEQYF
CDR3 DNA: TGTGCCAGCAGCAAAGCGACTAGCGGGAGATGCGCCTACGAGCAGTACTTC

D gene: -
clone size: -
V gene: TRBV28
J gene: TRBJ1-3
CDR3 protein: CASSTTSAGASGNTIYF
CDR3 DNA: TGTGCCAGCAGTACTACTTCAGCCGGGGCCTCCGGAAACACCATATATTTT

D gene: TRBD1
clone size: -
V gene: TRBV2
J gene: TRBJ2-2
CDR3 protein: CASSDGQGLTGELFF
CDR3 DNA: TGTGCCAGCAGTGATGGACAGGGGCTTACCGGGGAGCTGTTTTTT

D gene: -
clone size: -
V gene: TRBV5-6
J gene: TRBJ2-7
CDR3 protein: CASSLDRRYEQYF
CDR3 DNA: TGTGCCAGCAGCTTGGACAGGCGCTACGAGCAGTACTTC

D gene: -
clone size: -
V gene: TRBV28
J gene: TRBJ2-2
CDR3 protein: CASSPPGQNTGELFF
CDR3 DNA: TGTGCCAGCAGTCCACCGGGACAGAACACCGGGGAGCTGTTTTTT

D gene: -
clone size: -
V gene: TRBV9
J gene: TRBJ2-1
CDR3 protein: CASSVRSGRNNEQFF
CDR3 DNA: TGTGCCAGCAGCGTAAGGTCAGGCAGAAACAATGAGCAGTTCTTC

D gene: -
clone size: few
V gene: TRBV6-1
J gene: TRBJ1-5
CDR3 protein: CASSDSRNQPQHF
CDR3 DNA: TGTGCCAGCAGCGACAGTAGGAATCAGCCCCAGCATTTT

D gene: -
clone size: once
V gene: TRBV7-2
J gene: TRBJ1-4
CDR3 protein: CASSLQSGQVGKLFF
CDR3 DNA: TGTGCCAGCAGCCTCCAGTCCGGCCAGGTGGGAAAACTGTTTTTT

D gene: -
clone size: -
V gene: TRBV5-4
J gene: TRBJ2-3
CDR3 protein: CASSPWPDKTDTQYF
CDR3 DNA: TGTGCCAGCAGCCCGTGGCCCGACAAGACAGATACGCAGTATTTT

D gene: TRBD1
clone size: -
V gene: TRBV6-1
J gene: TRBJ2-2
CDR3 protein: CASSGREWTGVAGELFF
CDR3 DNA: TGTGCCAGCAGTGGGAGGGAGTGGACAGGGGTGGCCGGGGAGCTGTTTTTT

D gene: -
clone size: -
V gene: TRBV6-5
J gene: TRBJ1-1
CDR3 protein: CASSSGPGTEAFF
CDR3 DNA: TGTGCCAGCTCTTCGGGACCTGGGACTGAAGCTTTCTTT

D gene: TRBD2
clone size: -
V gene: TRBV5-4
J gene: TRBJ2-3
CDR3 protein: CASSLGPSLAGTDTQYF
CDR3 DNA: TGTGCCAGCAGCTTGGGCCCCTCCTTAGCGGGGACAGATACGCAGTATTTT

D gene: TRBD1
clone size: -
V gene: TRBV11-3
J gene: TRBJ2-7
CDR3 protein: CASSPGQVDYEQYF
CDR3 DNA: TGTGCCAGCAGCCCGGGACAGGTAGACTACGAGCAGTACTTC